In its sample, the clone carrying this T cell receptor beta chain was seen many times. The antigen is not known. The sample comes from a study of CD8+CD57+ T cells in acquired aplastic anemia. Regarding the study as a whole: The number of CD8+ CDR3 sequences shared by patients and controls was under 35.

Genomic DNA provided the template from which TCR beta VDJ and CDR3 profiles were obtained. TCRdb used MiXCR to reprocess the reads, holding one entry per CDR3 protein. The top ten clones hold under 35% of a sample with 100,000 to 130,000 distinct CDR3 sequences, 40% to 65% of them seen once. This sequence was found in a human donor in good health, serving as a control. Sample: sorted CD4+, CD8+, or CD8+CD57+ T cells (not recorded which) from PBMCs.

CDR3 residues: CASSDYREVAFF. CDR3 DNA sequence: TGTGCCAGCAGCGATTACAGGGAGGTAGCTTTCTTT. The chain couples TRBV6-5 to TRBJ1-1; maybe TRBD1 (6 bases). The CDR3 has 12 amino acids. Germline V gene data show CDR1 as MNHEY and CDR2 as SVGAGI. Trimming left V 6 bases short and J 10 bases short, with 15 bases between.